Presented here are 8 T cell receptor beta chains from one specimen sequenced in a study of blood T cell repertoires in COVID-19. Repertoires were generated with immunoSEQ multiplex PCR, while TCRdb's copy carries only in-frame clones and drops some. The sample shows roughly 290,000 clones, approximately 85% of them seen only once. Material for sequencing was peripheral blood. All receptors derive from a human donor with COVID-19, enrolled during active disease. The donor label of this sample is uncertain.

Note on this clone: The identical CDR3 is also encoded by other nucleotide sequences in the sample. CDR3 residues: CASSMDRGQETQYF. The CDR3 DNA sequence: TGTGCCAGTAGTATGGACAGGGGGCAGGAGACCCAGTACTTC. The chain joins TRBV19 to TRBJ2-5; 11 bases align to TRBD1. Unmatched junction bases numbered 2, after V lost 3 bases and J lost 5 bases. CDR1 is LNHDA, CDR2 SQIVND, per germline (reference sequence). CDR3 length equals 14 residues.

V and J are TRBV9 and TRBJ2-1, with a tentative D call TRBD2 (5 bases). This CDR3 has 16 amino acids. The germline V gene encodes CDR1 SGDLS and CDR2 YYNGEE. V was trimmed by 0 bases and J by 2 bases, leaving 12 bases between them. The CDR3 is CASSVALDFAYNEQFF. The CDR3 DNA follows: TGTGCCAGCAGCGTAGCATTGGACTTCGCCTACAATGAGCAGTTCTTC.

The gene calls are TRBV7-9 and TRBJ1-6, with unresolved D. CDR1 is SEHNR, CDR2 FQNEAQ, per germline (reference sequence). V dropped 5 bases and J dropped 9 bases, with 5 bases sitting between them. The CDR3 runs 11 residues. As DNA, the CDR3 is TGTGCCAGCAGCCTCTCTTCACCCCTCCACTTT. Its translation: CASSLSSPLHF.

This clone was counted a single time. This chain joins TRBV2 and TRBJ1-2, with TRBD1 as a possible D gene (6 bases). V gave up 3 bases and J gave up 4 bases, with 12 bases separating them. From germline, CDR1 is SNHLY and CDR2 FYNNEI. The CDR3 length is 14 residues. The chain's CDR3 is CASSEDRRGYGYTF. The CDR3 DNA is TGTGCCAGCAGTGAGGACAGAAGGGGCTATGGCTACACCTTC. Supplemented by reference TRBV2 and TRBJ1-2, the full variable domain reads EPEVTQTPSHQVTQMGQEVILRCVPISNHLYFYWYRQILGQKVEFLVSFYNNEISEKSEIFDDQFSVERPDGSNFTLKIRSTKLEDSAMYFCASSEDRRGYGYTFGSGTRLTVV.

The sample holds a few counts of this clone. V is TRBV5-1 and J is TRBJ1-1; D may be TRBD1 (5 bases). Germline loops: CDR1 SGHRS, CDR2 YFSETQ. The V gene lost 0 bases and the J gene lost 1 base, with 10 bases spanning the gap. This CDR3 has 15 residues. The CDR3 loop reads CASSLEPGRNTEAFF. CDR3 nucleotides: TGCGCCAGCAGCTTGGAGCCAGGGCGGAACACTGAAGCTTTCTTT.

The gene calls are TRBV5-1 and TRBJ1-5, with D tentatively TRBD1 (6 bases). This CDR3 is built from 13 residues. In germline, CDR1 is SGHRS, CDR2 YFSETQ. Trimming left V 9 bases short and J 7 bases short, with 17 bases between. CDR3 sequence reads: CANPNRARQPQHF. Here the CDR3 DNA reads TGCGCCAACCCTAACAGGGCAAGGCAGCCCCAGCATTTT.

The chain carries TRBV11-2 and TRBJ2-7; 12 bases align to TRBD2. Losses at the gene ends were 4 bases for V and 7 bases for J; bases not matched to a gene: 11. Germline CDR1 reads SGHAT; CDR2 reads FQNNGV. This CDR3 region has 16 residues. This chain's CDR3 is CASSSKTSGSLWEQYF. The CDR3 DNA reads TGTGCCAGCAGCTCAAAGACTAGCGGGAGCTTATGGGAGCAGTACTTC. The variable domain in full, with the rest retrieved from reference TRBV11-2 and TRBJ2-7, is EAGVAQSPRYKIIEKRQSVAFWCNPISGHATLYWYQQILGQGPKLLIQFQNNGVVDDSQLPKDRFSAERLKGVDSTLKIQPAKLEDSAVYLCASSSKTSGSLWEQYFGPGTRLTVT.

The chain has TRBV4-3 and TRBJ2-2, with TRBD2 as a possible D gene (6 bases). Trimming pared 4 bases from V and 2 bases from J, leaving 8 bases between. Germline V gene sequence: CDR1 LGHNA, CDR2 YSLEER. The CDR3 is 14 residues long. The CDR3 is CASSPGLNTGELFF. The CDR3 nucleotides are TGCGCCAGCAGCCCGGGACTTAACACCGGGGAGCTGTTTTTT.